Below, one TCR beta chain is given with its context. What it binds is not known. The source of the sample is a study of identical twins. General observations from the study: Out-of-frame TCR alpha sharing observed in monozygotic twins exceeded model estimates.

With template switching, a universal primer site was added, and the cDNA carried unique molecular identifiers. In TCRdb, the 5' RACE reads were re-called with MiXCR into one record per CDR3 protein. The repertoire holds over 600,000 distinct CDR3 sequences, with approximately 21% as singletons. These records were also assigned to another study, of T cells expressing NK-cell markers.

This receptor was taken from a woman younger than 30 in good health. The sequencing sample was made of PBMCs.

The CDR3 here is CASRAPQYF. The CDR3 DNA is TGCGCCAGCAGGGCGCCCCAGTACTTC. The chain joins TRBV10-1 to TRBJ2-5; D remains ambiguous. CDR3 length: 9 residues. In germline, CDR1 is WNHNN, CDR2 SYGVQD (reference sequence). V gave up 6 bases and J gave up 9 bases, with 5 bases separating them.